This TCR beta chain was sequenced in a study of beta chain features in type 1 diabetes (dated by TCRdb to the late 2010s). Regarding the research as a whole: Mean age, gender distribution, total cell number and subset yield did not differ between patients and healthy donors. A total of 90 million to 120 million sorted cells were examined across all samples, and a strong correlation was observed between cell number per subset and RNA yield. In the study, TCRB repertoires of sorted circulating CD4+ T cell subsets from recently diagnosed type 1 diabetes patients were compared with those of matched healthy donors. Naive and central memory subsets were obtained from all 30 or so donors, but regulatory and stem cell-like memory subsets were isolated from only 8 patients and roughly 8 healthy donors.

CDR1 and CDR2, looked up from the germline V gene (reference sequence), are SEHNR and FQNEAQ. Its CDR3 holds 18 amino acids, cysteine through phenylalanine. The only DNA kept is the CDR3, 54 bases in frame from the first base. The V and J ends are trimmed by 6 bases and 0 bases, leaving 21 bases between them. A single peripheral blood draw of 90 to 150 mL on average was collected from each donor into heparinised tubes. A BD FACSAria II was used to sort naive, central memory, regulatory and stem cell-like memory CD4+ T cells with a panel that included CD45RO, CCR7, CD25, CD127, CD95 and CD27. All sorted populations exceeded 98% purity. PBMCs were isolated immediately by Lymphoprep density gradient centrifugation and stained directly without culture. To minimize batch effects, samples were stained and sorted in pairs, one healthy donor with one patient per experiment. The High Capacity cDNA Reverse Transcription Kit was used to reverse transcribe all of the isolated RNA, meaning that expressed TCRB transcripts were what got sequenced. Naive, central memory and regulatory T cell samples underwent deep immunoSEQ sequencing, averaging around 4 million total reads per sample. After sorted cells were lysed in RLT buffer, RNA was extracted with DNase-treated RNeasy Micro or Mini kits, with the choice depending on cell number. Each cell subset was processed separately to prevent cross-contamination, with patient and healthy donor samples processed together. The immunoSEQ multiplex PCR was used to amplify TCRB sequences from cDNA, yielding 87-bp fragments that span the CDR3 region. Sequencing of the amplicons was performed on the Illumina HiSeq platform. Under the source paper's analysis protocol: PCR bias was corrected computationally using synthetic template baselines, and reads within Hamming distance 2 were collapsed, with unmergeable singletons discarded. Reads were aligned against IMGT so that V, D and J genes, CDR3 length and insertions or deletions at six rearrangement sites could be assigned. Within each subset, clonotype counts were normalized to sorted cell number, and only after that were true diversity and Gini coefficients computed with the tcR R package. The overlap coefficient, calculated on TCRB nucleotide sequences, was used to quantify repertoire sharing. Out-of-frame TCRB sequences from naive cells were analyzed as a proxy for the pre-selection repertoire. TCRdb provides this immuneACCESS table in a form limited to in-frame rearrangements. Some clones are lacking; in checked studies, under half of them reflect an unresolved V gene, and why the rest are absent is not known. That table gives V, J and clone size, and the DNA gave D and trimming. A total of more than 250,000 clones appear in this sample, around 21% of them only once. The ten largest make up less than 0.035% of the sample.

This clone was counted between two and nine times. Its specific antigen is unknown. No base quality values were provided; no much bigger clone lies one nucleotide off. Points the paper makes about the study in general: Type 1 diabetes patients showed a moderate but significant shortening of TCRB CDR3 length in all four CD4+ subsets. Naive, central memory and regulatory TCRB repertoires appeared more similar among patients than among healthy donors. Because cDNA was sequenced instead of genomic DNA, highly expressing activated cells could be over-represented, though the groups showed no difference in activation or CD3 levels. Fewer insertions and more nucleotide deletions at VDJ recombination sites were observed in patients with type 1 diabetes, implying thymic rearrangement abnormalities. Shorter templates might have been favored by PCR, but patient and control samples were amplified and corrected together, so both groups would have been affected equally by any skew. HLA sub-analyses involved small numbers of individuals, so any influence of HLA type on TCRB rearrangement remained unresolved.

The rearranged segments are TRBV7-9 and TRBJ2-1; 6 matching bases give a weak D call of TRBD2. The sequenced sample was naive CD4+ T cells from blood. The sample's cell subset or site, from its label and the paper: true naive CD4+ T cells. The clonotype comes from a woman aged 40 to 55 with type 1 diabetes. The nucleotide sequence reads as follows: TGTGCCAGCAGTCCGACTCCCGGGGGATTTGGCTCCTACAATGAGCAGTTCTTC. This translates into CASSPTPGGFGSYNEQFF.